The entry below describes one T cell receptor (beta chain). Its antigen remains unknown. Just one base apart from a much larger clone, this may be a read error. CDR1 and CDR2 from the germline V gene are MRHNA and SNTAGT. Trimming removed 4 bases at V and 0 bases at J, with 9 bases between. This CDR3 spans 15 amino acids. This entry comes from a study of tumor and adjacent non-tumor tissue in lung cancer. This sample's RNA came from whole unsorted tissue. More than 3 cm separated this lung sample from the edge of the tumor. Newly diagnosed lung cancer patients had thoracic surgery in China, August–November 2014, without prior chemotherapy. A modified ARM-PCR protocol with three rounds of nested PCR amplified TCRbeta. TCRdb redid the calling of the multiplex PCR reads with MiXCR, one entry per CDR3 protein. The repertoire holds approximately 53,000 distinct CDR3 sequences, about 70% seen once, with 20% to 30% in the top ten.

Study results and limitations: Higher tumor TCR diversity was associated with shorter survival. Tumor repertoires had a smaller top 100 clone share than normal lung. Tumor tissue had significantly higher TCR diversity than normal lung.

This clonotype was sampled from a woman aged 55-70 years with non-small cell lung cancer. The chain uses TRBV6-4 and TRBJ2-2; tentatively, D is TRBD1 (5 bases). Sequencing input: distant non-tumor lung tissue. CDR3 DNA sequence: TGTGCCAGCAGTGTCAGGACAACGAACACCGGGGAGCTGTTTTTT. It specifies CASSVRTTNTGELFF.